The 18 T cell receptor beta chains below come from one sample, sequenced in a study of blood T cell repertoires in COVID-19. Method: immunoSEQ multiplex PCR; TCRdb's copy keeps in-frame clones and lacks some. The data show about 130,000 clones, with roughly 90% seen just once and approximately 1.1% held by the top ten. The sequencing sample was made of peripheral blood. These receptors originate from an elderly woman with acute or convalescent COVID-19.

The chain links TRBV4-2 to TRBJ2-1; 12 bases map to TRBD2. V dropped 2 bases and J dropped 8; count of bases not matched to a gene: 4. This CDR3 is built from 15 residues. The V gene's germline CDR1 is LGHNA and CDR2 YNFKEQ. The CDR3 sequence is CASSQSSGGAYEQFF. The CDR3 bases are TGTGCCAGCAGCCAATCTAGCGGGGGGGCGTATGAGCAGTTCTTC.

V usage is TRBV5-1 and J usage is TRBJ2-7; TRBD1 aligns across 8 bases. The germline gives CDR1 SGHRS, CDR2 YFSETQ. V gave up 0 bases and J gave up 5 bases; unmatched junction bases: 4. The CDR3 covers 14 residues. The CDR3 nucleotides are TGCGCCAGCAGCTTGGTGGACAGGGTCCACGAGCAGTACTTC. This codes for CASSLVDRVHEQYF.

CDR3 DNA: TGCGCCAGCAGCCAAGTCCGACAGGCGAACACCGGGGAGCTGTTTTTT. Encoded protein: CASSQVRQANTGELFF. The rearrangement links TRBV4-1 to TRBJ2-2, with D possibly being TRBD1 (6 bases). V dropped 1 base and J dropped 0 bases, with 9 bases sitting between them. Germline V gene lookup returns CDR1 MGHRA and CDR2 YSYEKL. CDR3 length equals 16 residues.

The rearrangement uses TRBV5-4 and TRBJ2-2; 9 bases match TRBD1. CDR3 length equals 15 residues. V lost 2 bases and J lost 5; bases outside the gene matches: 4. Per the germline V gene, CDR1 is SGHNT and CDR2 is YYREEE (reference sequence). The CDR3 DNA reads TGTGCCAGCAGCTTACAGGGGGCAAAGACCGGGGAGCTGTTTTTT. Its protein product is CASSLQGAKTGELFF.

CDR3 sequence: CASSLVGGDIYEQYF. In DNA, the CDR3 is TGCGCCAGCAGCTTGGTTGGGGGGGATATATACGAGCAGTACTTC. J is TRBJ2-7 and V is TRBV5-1; 7 bases align to TRBD2. There are 15 residues in the CDR3. V lost 0 bases to trimming and J lost 4 bases; unmatched junction nucleotides: 7. Germline V gives CDR1 SGHRS, CDR2 YFSETQ.

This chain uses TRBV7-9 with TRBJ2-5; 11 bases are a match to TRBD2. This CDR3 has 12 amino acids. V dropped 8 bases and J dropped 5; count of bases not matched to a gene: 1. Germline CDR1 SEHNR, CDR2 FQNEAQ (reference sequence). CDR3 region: CASRLAGETQYF. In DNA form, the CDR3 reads TGTGCCAGCCGACTAGCGGGGGAGACCCAGTACTTC.

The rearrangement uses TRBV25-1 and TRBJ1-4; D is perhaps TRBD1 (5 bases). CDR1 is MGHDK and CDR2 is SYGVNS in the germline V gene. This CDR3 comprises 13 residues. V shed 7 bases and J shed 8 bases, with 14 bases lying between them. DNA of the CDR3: TGTGCCAGCAACTACAGGAGTGGCGAAAAACTGTTTTTT. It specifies CASNYRSGEKLFF.

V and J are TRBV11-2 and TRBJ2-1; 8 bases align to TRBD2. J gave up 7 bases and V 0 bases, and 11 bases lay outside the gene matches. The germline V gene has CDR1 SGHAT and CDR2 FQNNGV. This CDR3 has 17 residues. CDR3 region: CASSLDPPTGGRNEQFF. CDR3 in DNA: TGTGCCAGCAGCTTAGACCCCCCGACGGGAGGGCGGAATGAGCAGTTCTTC.

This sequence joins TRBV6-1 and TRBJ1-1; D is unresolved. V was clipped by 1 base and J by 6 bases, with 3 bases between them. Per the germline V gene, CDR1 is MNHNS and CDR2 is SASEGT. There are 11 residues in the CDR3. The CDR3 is CASSEVAEAFF. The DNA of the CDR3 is TGTGCCAGCAGTGAAGTCGCTGAAGCTTTCTTT.

The CDR3 loop is CASLGGNTEAFF. The CDR3 DNA sequence: TGTGCCAGCCTCGGGGGGAACACTGAAGCTTTCTTT. V is TRBV6-5 and J is TRBJ1-1; possible D gene TRBD1, 5 bases. Germline loops: CDR1 MNHEY, CDR2 SVGAGI. Between the trimmed V and J ends, which lost 8 bases and 1 base, there was a span of 8 bases. The CDR3 has 12 amino acids.

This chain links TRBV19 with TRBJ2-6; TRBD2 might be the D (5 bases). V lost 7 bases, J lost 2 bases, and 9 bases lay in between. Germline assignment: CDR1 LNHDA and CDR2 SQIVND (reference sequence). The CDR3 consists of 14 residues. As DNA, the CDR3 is TGTGCCAGTACGGACTTGGCTGGGGCCAACGTCCTGACTTTC. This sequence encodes CASTDLAGANVLTF. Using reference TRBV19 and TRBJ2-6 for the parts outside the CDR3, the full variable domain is DGGITQSPKYLFRKEGQNVTLSCEQNLNHDAMYWYRQDPGQGLRLIYYSQIVNDFQKGDIAEGYSVSREKKESFPLTVTSAQKNPTAFYLCASTDLAGANVLTFGAGSRLTVL.

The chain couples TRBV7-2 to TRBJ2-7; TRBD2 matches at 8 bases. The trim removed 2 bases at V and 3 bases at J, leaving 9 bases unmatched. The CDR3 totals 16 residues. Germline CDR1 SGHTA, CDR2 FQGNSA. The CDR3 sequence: CASSLTGAGGSYEQYF. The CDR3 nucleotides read TGTGCCAGCAGCTTAACCGGGGCGGGGGGTAGCTACGAGCAGTACTTC.

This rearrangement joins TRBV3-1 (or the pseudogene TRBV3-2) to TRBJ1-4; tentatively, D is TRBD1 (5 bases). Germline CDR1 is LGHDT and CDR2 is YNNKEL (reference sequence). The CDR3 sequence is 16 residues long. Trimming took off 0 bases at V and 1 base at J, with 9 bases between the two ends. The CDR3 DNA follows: TGTGCCAGCAGCCAAGATCCAAGGGGAACTAATGAAAAACTGTTTTTT. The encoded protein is CASSQDPRGTNEKLFF.

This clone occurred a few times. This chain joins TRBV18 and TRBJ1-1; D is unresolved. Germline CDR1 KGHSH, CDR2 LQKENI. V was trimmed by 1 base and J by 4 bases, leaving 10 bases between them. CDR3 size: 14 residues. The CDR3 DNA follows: TGTGCCAGCTCACCACAGCCTTCTGCCACTGAAGCTTTCTTT. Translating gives CASSPQPSATEAFF.

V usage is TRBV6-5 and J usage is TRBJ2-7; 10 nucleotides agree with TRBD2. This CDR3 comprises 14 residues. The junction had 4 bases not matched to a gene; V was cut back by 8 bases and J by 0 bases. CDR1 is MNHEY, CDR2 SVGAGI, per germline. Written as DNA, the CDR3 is TGTGCCAGCCATCTAGCGGGAGACTCCTACGAGCAGTACTTC. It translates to CASHLAGDSYEQYF.

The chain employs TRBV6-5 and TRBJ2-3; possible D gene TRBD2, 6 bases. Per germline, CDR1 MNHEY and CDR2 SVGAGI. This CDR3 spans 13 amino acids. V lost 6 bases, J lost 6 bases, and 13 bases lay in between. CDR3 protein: CASRRAGGDTQYF. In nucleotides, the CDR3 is TGTGCCAGCAGAAGAGCCGGAGGGGATACGCAGTATTTT.

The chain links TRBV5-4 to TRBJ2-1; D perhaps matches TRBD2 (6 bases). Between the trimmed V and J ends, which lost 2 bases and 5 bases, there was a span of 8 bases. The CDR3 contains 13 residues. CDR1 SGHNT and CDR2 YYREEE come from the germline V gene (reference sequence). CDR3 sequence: CASSFRGNNEQFF. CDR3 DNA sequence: TGTGCCAGCAGCTTCCGGGGGAACAATGAGCAGTTCTTC. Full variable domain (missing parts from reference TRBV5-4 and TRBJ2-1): ETGVTQSPTHLIKTRGQQVTLRCSSQSGHNTVSWYQQALGQGPQFIFQYYREEENGRGNFPPRFSGLQFPNYSSELNVNALELDDSALYLCASSFRGNNEQFFGPGTRLTVL.

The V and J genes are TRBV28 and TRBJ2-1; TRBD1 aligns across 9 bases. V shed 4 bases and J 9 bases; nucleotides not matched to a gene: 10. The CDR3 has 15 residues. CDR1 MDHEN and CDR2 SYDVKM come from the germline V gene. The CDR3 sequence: CASSSRGQGLGEQFF. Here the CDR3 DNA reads TGTGCCAGCAGTTCCCGGGGACAGGGTTTAGGTGAGCAGTTCTTC.